Listed here are 20 T cell receptor beta chains from one sample, sequenced in a study of OX40 agonist ivuxolimab in advanced cancers. Here immunoSEQ multiplex PCR was the method, and the copy in TCRdb shows in-frame clones only, minus some. The top ten clones hold 25% of a sample with roughly 60,000 clones, 80% to 95% of them seen once. This specimen consisted of CD4+ or CD8+ T cells sorted from blood, obtained in a trial of the OX40 agonist ivuxolimab. The source is an adult with an advanced solid tumor such as melanoma, head and neck, liver or kidney cancer.

The V and J genes are TRBV14 and TRBJ1-6, with D maybe TRBD1 (5 bases). Trimming removed 4 bases from V and 8 bases from J, with 15 bases in between. Per the germline V gene, CDR1 is SGHDN and CDR2 is FVKESK. The length of the CDR3 is 15 residues. The DNA of the CDR3 is TGTGCCAGCAGCCGACAAGGGGTAGGGGATTCACCCCTCCACTTT. Translating it yields CASSRQGVGDSPLHF.

The chain couples TRBV27 to TRBJ2-3, with 9 bases matching TRBD2. The V gene end was trimmed by 2 bases and the J gene end by 5 bases; junction bases not matched to a gene: 2. In germline, CDR1 is MNHEY, CDR2 SMNVEV (reference sequence). The CDR3 runs 14 residues. The CDR3 nucleotides read TGTGCCAGCAGTTTAGCGGGAGGGGTAGATACGCAGTATTTT. Protein sequence: CASSLAGGVDTQYF.

The chain employs TRBV25-1 and TRBJ2-7, with 10 bases that match TRBD1. The CDR3 runs 14 residues. Germline CDR1 and CDR2: MGHDK and SYGVNS. The junction had 7 bases not matched to a gene; V was cut back by 7 bases and J by 4 bases. CDR3 protein: CASTQPGQGYEQYF. Written as DNA, the CDR3 is TGTGCCAGCACCCAACCGGGACAGGGGTACGAGCAGTACTTC.

The chain employs TRBV7-9 and TRBJ1-2, with TRBD1 matching 8 bases. Trimming took 5 bases from V and 8 from J; bases not matched to a gene: 7. This CDR3 comprises 13 residues. Germline values: CDR1 SEHNR, CDR2 FQNEAQ (reference sequence). CDR3 nucleotide sequence: TGTGCCAGCAGCCCCGCCAGGGGGCAAGGCTACACCTTC. Its translation: CASSPARGQGYTF.

J is TRBJ1-5 and V is TRBV19, with TRBD1 matching 8 bases. Trimming took 2 bases from V and 6 from J; bases not matched to a gene: 9. Germline V gene sequence: CDR1 LNHDA, CDR2 SQIVND (reference sequence). This CDR3 contains 16 residues. CDR3 sequence: CASSILGQGAGQPQHF. The CDR3 DNA sequence: TGTGCCAGTAGTATATTAGGGCAGGGGGCAGGTCAGCCCCAGCATTTT.

The genes are TRBV19 and TRBJ2-7; a possible D gene is TRBD1 (5 bases). The germline gives CDR1 LNHDA, CDR2 SQIVND (reference sequence). Deletions cut 3 bases from V and 4 bases from J, with 7 bases between. The CDR3 runs to 12 residues. The CDR3 sequence is CASSMAGYEQYF. CDR3 nucleotide sequence: TGTGCCAGTAGTATGGCAGGGTACGAGCAGTACTTC.

A single count supports this clone. The chain joins TRBV11-3 to TRBJ2-1; 7 bases are shared with TRBD2. Germline V gene sequence: CDR1 SGHNT, CDR2 YENEEA. The V and J ends lost 4 bases and 9 bases, in that order; junction bases with no gene match: 3. This CDR3 contains 12 residues. CDR3 coding DNA: TGTGCCAGCAGCTGGGGGGGACCTGAGCAGTTCTTC. The encoded protein is CASSWGGPEQFF.

This clone was detected only a few times. The chain uses TRBV7-9 and TRBJ2-1, with TRBD2 as a possible D gene (6 bases). CDR1 and CDR2 from the germline V gene are SEHNR and FQNEAQ (reference sequence). This CDR3 is built from 13 residues. Trimming left V 1 base short and J 9 bases short, with 10 bases between. The CDR3 loop reads CASSLVGRGEQFF. As DNA, the CDR3 is TGTGCCAGCAGCTTAGTTGGGCGGGGTGAGCAGTTCTTC.

The chain uses TRBV5-1 and TRBJ2-3; no clear D gene. CDR1 and CDR2 (germline): SGHRS, YFSETQ. This CDR3 region has 14 residues. With 3 bases removed from V and 1 base from J, the gap between germline ends came to 9 bases. CDR3 amino acids: CASSSDSGTDTQYF. Written as DNA, the CDR3 is TGCGCCAGCAGCTCAGACTCGGGCACAGATACGCAGTATTTT.

The rearrangement uses TRBV7-8 and TRBJ1-5, with D possibly matching TRBD1 (5 bases). The CDR3 is 16 residues long. With 2 bases removed from V and 2 bases from J, the gap between germline ends came to 13 bases. The germline V gene has CDR1 SGHVS and CDR2 FQNEAQ. The CDR3: CASSLSGREGNQPQHF. In nucleotides, the CDR3 is TGTGCCAGCAGCTTATCTGGCAGGGAAGGCAATCAGCCCCAGCATTTT.

This chain uses TRBV4-3 with TRBJ2-7, with TRBD2 matching 10 bases. The J segment lost 3 bases and the V segment lost 0 bases, leaving 11 bases of the junction unmatched. This CDR3 spans 18 amino acids. Germline-derived CDR1 and CDR2 are LGHNA and YSLEER. CDR3 sequence reads: CASSQDVPLVAGGYEQYF. CDR3 DNA sequence: TGCGCCAGCAGCCAAGATGTTCCTTTAGTAGCGGGAGGCTACGAGCAGTACTTC.

V gene TRBV5-4 combines with J gene TRBJ2-7; D uncertain. The V gene lost 0 bases and the J gene lost 4 bases, with 14 bases spanning the gap. Germline CDR1 reads SGHNT; CDR2 reads YYREEE (reference sequence). There are 15 residues in the CDR3. The CDR3 DNA follows: TGTGCCAGCAGCTTGGGGGCATCCCCATTGTACGAGCAGTACTTC. It is translated as CASSLGASPLYEQYF.

The rearrangement uses TRBV6-5 and TRBJ2-7; D is unresolved. The CDR3 is 15 residues long. Germline CDR1 is MNHEY and CDR2 is SVGAGI. V lost 0 bases and J 2 bases, leaving 11 bases between the germline ends. The CDR3 bases are TGTGCCAGCAGTTACTCTCCTGGGTCGCCCTACGAGCAGTACTTC. Translation gives CASSYSPGSPYEQYF.

The genes are TRBV5-6 and TRBJ1-1; no definite D call. The CDR3 covers 14 residues. The V end was cut by 4 bases, the J end by 1 base, with 11 bases between. The germline gives CDR1 SGHDT, CDR2 YYEEEE. The CDR3 bases are TGTGCCAGCAGCCCCGGCACAAAGAACACTGAAGCTTTCTTT. Protein sequence: CASSPGTKNTEAFF.

The rearrangement links TRBV4-2 to TRBJ2-3, with 8 bases fitting TRBD2. CDR1 LGHNA and CDR2 YNFKEQ come from the germline V gene. CDR3 length: 14 residues. V lost 0 bases to trimming and J lost 10 bases; unmatched junction nucleotides: 6. The CDR3 bases are TGTGCCAGCAGCCAAGAACTAGCGGCGGGTTCGCAGTATTTT. Protein sequence: CASSQELAAGSQYF.

The chain employs TRBV13 and TRBJ2-2; D might be TRBD1 or TRBD2, each matching 6 bases. Germline CDR1 reads PRHDT; CDR2 reads FYEKMQ (reference sequence). V gave up 5 bases and J gave up 0 bases, with 19 bases separating them. The CDR3 loop spans 18 amino acids. CDR3 in DNA: TGTGCCAGCAGCCAGCTGGGGGCGGGAATCTCGAACACCGGGGAGCTGTTTTTT. Residues: CASSQLGAGISNTGELFF.

The rearrangement links TRBV6-5 to TRBJ2-1; D is unresolved. There are 11 residues in the CDR3. The germline V gene encodes CDR1 MNHEY and CDR2 SVGAGI. With 0 bases removed from V and 10 bases from J, the gap between germline ends came to 4 bases. The chain's CDR3 is CASSYSREQFF. In DNA, the CDR3 is TGTGCCAGCAGTTACTCGAGGGAGCAGTTCTTC.

V and J are TRBV5-1 and TRBJ2-2, with 7 positions matching TRBD1. The CDR3 length is 15 residues. Trimming took 2 bases from V and 3 from J; bases not matched to a gene: 4. Germline loops: CDR1 SGHRS, CDR2 YFSETQ. The CDR3 bases are TGCGCCAGCAGCTTCAAGGGGGCAGACACCGGGGAGCTGTTTTTT. Its protein is CASSFKGADTGELFF.

The chain uses TRBV28 and TRBJ2-7; TRBD1 is a possible D gene (5 bases). Per the germline V gene, CDR1 is MDHEN and CDR2 is SYDVKM. The CDR3 runs 12 residues. The ends were cut back, 5 bases at V and 2 bases at J, with 7 bases in the middle. The CDR3 coding sequence is TGTGCCAGCAGTGAAGGGGCCTACGAGCAGTACTTC. As protein: CASSEGAYEQYF.

About this clone itself: At the DNA level, this CDR3 is encoded by other sequences in the same sample as well. V usage is TRBV19 and J usage is TRBJ1-1; D gene ambiguous. This CDR3 has 13 residues. Trimming left V 5 bases short and J 0 bases short, with 7 bases between. The germline gives CDR1 LNHDA, CDR2 SQIVND (reference sequence). CDR3 bases: TGTGCCAGTAGTGCGGTAATGAACACTGAAGCTTTCTTT. This codes for CASSAVMNTEAFF.